This record looks at one TCR beta chain sequence and its context. Its antigen remains unidentified. These data originate in a study of cytomegalovirus exposure and HLA in healthy donors. General study results and limits: In a later analysis, HLA-associated TCR beta chains were more clonally expanded than equally common others. Most TCR beta V segments were productive about 87% or about 30% of the time in an earlier analysis.

PCR amplification relied on 60 Vbeta primers (plus 13 Jbeta primers). Repertoires were generated with immunoSEQ multiplex PCR, while TCRdb's copy carries only in-frame clones and drops some. The sample shows approximately 130,000 clones, around 77% of them seen only once. The receptor's source is a man in his fifties in good health and CMV-seronegative. The specimen was PBMCs.

The CDR3 DNA is TGCGCCAGCAGCGCCCGACAGTTAGGATCCTACGAGCAGTACTTC. It is translated as CASSARQLGSYEQYF. The chain carries TRBV5-1 and TRBJ2-7; possible D gene TRBD1, 5 bases. Trimming left V 4 bases short and J 1 base short, with 15 bases between. The germline V gene has CDR1 SGHRS and CDR2 YFSETQ. The CDR3 is made up of 15 amino acids.